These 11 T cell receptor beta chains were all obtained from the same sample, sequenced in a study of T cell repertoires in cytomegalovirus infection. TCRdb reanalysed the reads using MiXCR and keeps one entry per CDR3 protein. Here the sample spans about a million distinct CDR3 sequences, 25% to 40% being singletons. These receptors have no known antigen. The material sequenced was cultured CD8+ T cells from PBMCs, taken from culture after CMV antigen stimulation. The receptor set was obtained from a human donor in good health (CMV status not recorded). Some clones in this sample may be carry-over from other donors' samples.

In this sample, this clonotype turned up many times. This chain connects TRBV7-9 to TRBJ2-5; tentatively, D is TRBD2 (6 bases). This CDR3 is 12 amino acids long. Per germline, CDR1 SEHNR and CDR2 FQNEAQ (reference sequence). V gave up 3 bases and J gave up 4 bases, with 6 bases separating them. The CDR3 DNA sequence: TGTGCCAGCAGCTTGCGGGGAGAGACCCAGTACTTC. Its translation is CASSLRGETQYF.

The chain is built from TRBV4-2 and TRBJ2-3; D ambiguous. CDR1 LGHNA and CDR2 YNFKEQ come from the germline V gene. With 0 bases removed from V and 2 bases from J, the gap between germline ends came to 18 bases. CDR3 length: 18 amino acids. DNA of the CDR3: TGTGCCAGCAGCCAAGAGGTGGTCGGCACTCCCCCCACAGATACGCAGTATTTT. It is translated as CASSQEVVGTPPTDTQYF.

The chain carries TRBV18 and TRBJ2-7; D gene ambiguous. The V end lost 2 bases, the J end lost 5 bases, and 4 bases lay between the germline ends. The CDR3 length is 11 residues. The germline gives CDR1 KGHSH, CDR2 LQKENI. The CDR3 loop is CASSPGDEQYV. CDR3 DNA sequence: TGTGCCAGCTCACCAGGGGACGAGCAGTACGTC.

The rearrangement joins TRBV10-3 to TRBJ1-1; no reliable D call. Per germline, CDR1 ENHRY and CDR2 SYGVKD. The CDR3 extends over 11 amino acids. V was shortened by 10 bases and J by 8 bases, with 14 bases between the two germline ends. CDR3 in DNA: TGTGCCAGCAACCAAGGCCAGGAAGCTTTCTTT. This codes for CASNQGQEAFF.

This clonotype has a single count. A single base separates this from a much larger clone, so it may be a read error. The CDR3 DNA sequence: TGTGCCAGCAGCGAGCAGATCTCAGGAACGGGCTATGGCTACACCTTC. Translating it yields CASSEQISGTGYGYTF. The chain recombines TRBV7-9 with TRBJ1-2; D uncertain. V was trimmed by 5 bases and J by 4 bases, leaving 20 bases between them. This CDR3 has 16 amino acids. Germline V gene lookup returns CDR1 SEHNR and CDR2 FQNEAQ (reference sequence).

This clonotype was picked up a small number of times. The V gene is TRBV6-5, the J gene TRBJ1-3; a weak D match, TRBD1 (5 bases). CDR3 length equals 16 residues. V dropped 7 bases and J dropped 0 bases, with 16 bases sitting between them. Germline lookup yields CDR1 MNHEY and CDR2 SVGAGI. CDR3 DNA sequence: TGTGCCAGCAAACACCGGGGGGAATTCTCTGGAAACACCATATATTTT. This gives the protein CASKHRGEFSGNTIYF.

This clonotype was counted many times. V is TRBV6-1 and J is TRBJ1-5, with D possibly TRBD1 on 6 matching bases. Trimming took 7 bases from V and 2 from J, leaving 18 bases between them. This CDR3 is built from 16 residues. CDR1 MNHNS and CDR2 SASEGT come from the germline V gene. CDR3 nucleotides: TGTGCCAGCACCCTACAGGGAGGGGATCGCAATCAGCCCCAGCATTTT. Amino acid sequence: CASTLQGGDRNQPQHF.

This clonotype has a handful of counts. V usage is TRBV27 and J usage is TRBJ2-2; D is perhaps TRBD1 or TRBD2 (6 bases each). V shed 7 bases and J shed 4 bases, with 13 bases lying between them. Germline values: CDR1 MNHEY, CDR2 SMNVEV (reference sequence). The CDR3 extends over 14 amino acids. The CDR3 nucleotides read TGTGCCAGCACGTGGGGGGCGCGCACCGGGGAGCTGTTTTTT. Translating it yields CASTWGARTGELFF.

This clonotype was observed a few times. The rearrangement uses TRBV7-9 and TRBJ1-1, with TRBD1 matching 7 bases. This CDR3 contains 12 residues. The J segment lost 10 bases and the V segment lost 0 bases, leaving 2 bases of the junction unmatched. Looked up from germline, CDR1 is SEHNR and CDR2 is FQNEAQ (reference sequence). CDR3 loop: CASSLATGVAFF. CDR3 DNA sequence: TGTGCCAGCAGCTTAGCAACAGGGGTAGCTTTCTTT.

The CDR3 region has the DNA TGTGCCAGCAGTCCTAGTGGGTTCGTGAGGAATTCACCCCTCCACTTT. This sequence encodes CASSPSGFVRNSPLHF. The chain employs TRBV28 and TRBJ1-6; the D is unclear. The CDR3 length is 16 residues. Between the trimmed V and J ends, which lost 5 bases and 7 bases, there was a span of 18 bases. Germline values: CDR1 MDHEN, CDR2 SYDVKM.

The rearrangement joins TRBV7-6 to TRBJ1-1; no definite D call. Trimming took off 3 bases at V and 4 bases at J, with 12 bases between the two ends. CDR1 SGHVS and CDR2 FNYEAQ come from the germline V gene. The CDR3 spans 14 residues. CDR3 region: CASSFEGFRTEAFF. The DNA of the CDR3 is TGTGCCAGCAGCTTTGAGGGCTTTCGCACTGAAGCTTTCTTT.